This T cell receptor beta chain was obtained from a study of vaccination effects on CD4 cells after COVID-19 (dated by TCRdb to 2022 to 2024). For the study in its entirety: Participants received two doses of either the BNT162b2 or the mRNA-1273 mRNA SARS-CoV-2 vaccine. SARS-CoV-2 spike-specific CD4+ TCR repertoires were compared before and after mRNA vaccination in COVID-19 convalescent patients and in infection-naive vaccine recipients. Altogether, 10 COVID-19 convalescent patients and a handful of SARS-CoV-2-naive healthy vaccine recipients made up the full study. The Oncomine TCR Beta short-read assay on an Illumina iSeq 100 was used to sequence cultures from other donors in the study. General conclusions and limits of the study: The study was limited by a small number of convalescent patients and lacked early post-infection timepoints. In healthy vaccine recipients, vaccine-induced clones were almost all SARS-CoV-2 mono-reactive, with only 1 of 255 being cross-reactive with common cold coronaviruses. Clones induced by infection and clones induced by vaccination both contracted markedly at late timepoints after vaccination, which fits with T cell responses waning over time.

The ViraFEST assay stimulated PBMC with viral peptide pools and then used TCR sequencing to identify antigen-specific CD4+ T cell clonotypes by expansion. After less than eleven days of culture, CD4+ T cells were isolated with the EasySep CD4+ T cell isolation kit. Healthy vaccine recipients had no prior SARS-CoV-2 infection, confirmed by negative nucleocapsid antibodies before and after vaccination. Some 1.9 million PBMC per well were cultured with about 9 ug/ml peptides in IMDM containing approximately 4.7% human AB serum, about 9.6 IU/ml IL-2 and gentamicin. Half of the culture medium was replaced with fresh IL-2-containing medium on days 3 and 7. Each peptide stimulation condition was cultured in triplicate wells unless otherwise noted. PBMC were separated from whole blood using Ficoll-Paque Plus gradient centrifugation and were then either cryopreserved at -140C or used fresh. Overlapping peptide pools spanned the spike proteins of SARS-CoV-2 and the common cold coronaviruses HCoV-NL63, HCoV-OC43 and HCoV-229E. The QIAamp micro DNA kit was used to extract genomic DNA from the cultured CD4+ T cells.

Counted from cysteine to phenylalanine, this CDR3 has 16 amino acids. Of all the DNA, just the CDR3 is kept, 48 bases in frame from base 1. Per the germline V gene, SNHLY is the CDR1 and FYNNEI is the CDR2. The trim is 3 bases for V and 13 bases for J, with a gap of 22 bases between the germline ends. Library preparation employed the immunoSEQ multiplex PCR assay. DNA from the CD4+ T cells that had been cultured and isolated underwent TCR beta CDR3 sequencing. Turning to the authors' computational methods: Non-productive TCR sequences were removed, reads were trimmed to the CDR3 region, and CDR3s of at least 7 amino acids were retained. The MANAFEST web app was used to identify antigen-specific clonotypes by comparing expansion in peptide wells with expansion in reference cultures. To be called positive, a clone needed expansion at FDR<0.05 compared with the reference and with all other wells, an odds ratio greater than 5, and a frequency greater than 0.1% in two replicate wells. A clonotype was called cross-reactive if it was significantly expanded both in SARS-CoV-2 spike wells and in at least one common cold coronavirus spike condition. Using the stringdist R package, CDR3 similarity was measured by Levenshtein distance, and unrooted trees were constructed with ape in R 3.6.1. Entries here come from immuneACCESS through TCRdb and include only in-frame sequences with V and J called. Some clones fail to appear in such tables; in the studies checked, an unresolved V gene covers under half of the shortfall, and the cause of the remainder is unknown. V, J and clone size derive from that table, while D and trimming were established from the DNA sequence. This sample has tens of thousands of clones in its table, and approximately 70% of those were observed once. The ten largest clones take up 4% of the sample.

This clone turned up a few times. Its cognate antigen has yet to be identified. It has no much larger one-base neighbor in the sample; base qualities were not kept. Sample: CD4+ T cells from PBMCs cultured with HCoV-OC43 spike peptides, taken before COVID-19 vaccination. The sample's cell subset or site label is to be understood as: HCoV-OC43 spike overlapping peptide pool stimulation. This receptor was obtained from a human donor who received a COVID-19 vaccine. The chain employs TRBV2 and TRBJ1-6; the D gene cannot be resolved reliably. The CDR3: CASSDWRGRSPGPLHF. The DNA sequence follows: TGTGCCAGCAGTGACTGGCGCGGACGGAGCCCAGGCCCCCTCCACTTT.